This TCR beta chain was profiled in a study of blood T cells in healthy people across ages. Combining a sample-barcoded 5' primer with a J-beta primer mix, a second PCR ran for about 6 to 12 cycles. TCRdb called the 5' RACE reads again in MiXCR, with one record for every CDR3 protein. The sample has around 940,000 distinct CDR3 sequences; roughly half are singletons. The table lists this clonotype with a few counts. CDR3 length: 13 amino acids. V lost 8 bases to trimming and J lost 3 bases, with 10 bases between them. Germline V lookup: CDR1 SNHLY, CDR2 FYNNEI. The TCR comes from a woman between 55 and 75 years old in good health. This chain links TRBV2 with TRBJ1-4; D is perhaps TRBD1 (6 bases). Sequencing was carried out using blood. The CDR3 reads CASRGQSNEKLFF. The CDR3 DNA follows: TGTGCCAGCCGAGGACAGTCTAATGAAAAACTGTTTTTT.